This record concerns one T cell receptor (beta chain) sequence. Antigen: not known. Investigators reverse transcribed all isolated RNA, so they sequenced expressed TCRB transcripts. Naive, central memory and regulatory T cell samples yielded a few million reads on average. Sequenced by immunoSEQ multiplex PCR; TCRdb stores in-frame clones only, minus some. The sample carries some 130,000 clones, around 9% recorded once. Trimming took off 1 base at V and 6 bases at J, with 16 bases between the two ends. The germline V gene has CDR1 SGHTA and CDR2 FQGNSA. The CDR3 is made up of 16 amino acids. The authors sorted CD4+ naive, central memory, regulatory and stem cell-like memory cells via CD45RO/CCR7/CD25/CD127/CD95/CD27. The data stem from a study of beta chain features in type 1 diabetes. The study's findings and limits: Insertions at VDJ junctions were less frequent in type 1 diabetes patients. These patients also deleted more nucleotides at the same junctions. Shorter TCRB CDR3s, moderately but significantly so, marked every one of the four CD4+ subsets in Type 1 diabetes patients. Over-representation of high TCR-expressing cells was a possible consequence of cDNA sequencing.

The rearrangement joins TRBV7-2 to TRBJ2-1; TRBD2 is a possible D gene (5 bases). The sequencing input was central memory CD4+ T cells from blood. The source of this sequence is a man aged 25 to 45 with type 1 diabetes. CDR3 loop: CASSLERSPEGNEQFF. DNA for the CDR3: TGTGCCAGCAGCTTAGAGAGGTCCCCAGAGGGCAATGAGCAGTTCTTC.